The following is a TCR beta chain sequence with its context. Its target is unknown. Purified naive CD4+ T cells were depleted of CD25+ Tregs. Study results and limitations: In terms of TCR gene usage, tumor memory CD4+ T cells clustered together with blood and lymph node memory CD4+ cells, as well as with lymph node naive CD4+ cells. Larger-cohort validation covered only one TCR beta V-J rearrangement.

Constant-region reverse primers amplified full-length variable regions, followed by semi-nested Nested Universal Primer A PCR. TCRdb analysed the 5' RACE reads with MiXCR anew, one entry per CDR3 protein. The table includes about 54,000 distinct CDR3 sequences, approximately 17% detected once. The sequencing input was naive CD4+ T cells sorted from blood. Subset of the sample: naive CD4+ T cells, CD4+CD45RA+CD25-. This clonotype was sampled from a female donor with breast cancer.

CDR3 amino acids: CASNLRTQTKETQYF. DNA for the CDR3: TGTGCCAGCAACCTGAGGACTCAAACCAAAGAGACCCAGTACTTC. The gene calls are TRBV7-2 and TRBJ2-5; a possible D gene is TRBD2 (5 bases). The length of the CDR3 is 15 residues. The germline V gene encodes CDR1 SGHTA and CDR2 FQGNSA. V gave up 7 bases and J gave up 3 bases, with 18 bases separating them.